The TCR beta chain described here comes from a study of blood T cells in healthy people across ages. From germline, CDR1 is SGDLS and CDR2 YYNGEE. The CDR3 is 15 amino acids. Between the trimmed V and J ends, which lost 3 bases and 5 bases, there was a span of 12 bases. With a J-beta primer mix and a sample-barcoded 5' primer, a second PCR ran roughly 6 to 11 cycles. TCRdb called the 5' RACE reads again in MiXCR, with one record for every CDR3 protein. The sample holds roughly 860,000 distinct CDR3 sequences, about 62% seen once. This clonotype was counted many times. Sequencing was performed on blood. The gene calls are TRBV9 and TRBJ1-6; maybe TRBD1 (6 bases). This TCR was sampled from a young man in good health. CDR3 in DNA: TGTGCCAGCAGCGCCCGGGACAACAATAATTCACCCCTCCACTTT. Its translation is CASSARDNNNSPLHF.